This T cell receptor beta chain came from a study of T cells after posttransplantation cyclophosphamide. Findings of the study overall: Skin or GI-infiltrating T cells shared few TRB sequences with blood. After PTCy, TRB diversity resembled that of CNI/methotrexate controls.

Some clones are missing from TCRdb's copy, which holds only in-frame ones; the method was immunoSEQ multiplex PCR. The repertoire shows about 22,000 clones, none seen only once; the top ten take 4.4%. At least ten counts were recorded for this clone. Its antigen remains unidentified. V was clipped by 0 bases and J by 5 bases, with 10 bases between them. The CDR3 is made up of 14 amino acids. Germline V gives CDR1 SGHTA, CDR2 FQGTGA. The receptor was isolated from a woman between 50 and 59 years old in good health, CMV-negative, and a related stem cell transplant donor. The sample was PBMCs. The gene calls are TRBV7-3 and TRBJ1-1; D gene uncertain. The CDR3 is CASSLTAGGTEAFF. In DNA form, the CDR3 reads TGTGCCAGCAGCTTAACCGCCGGAGGGACTGAAGCTTTCTTT.